What follows is one TCR beta chain and its context. Its target is not known. This record comes from a study of graft-versus-host responses after intestinal transplantation. Assay: immunoSEQ multiplex PCR; the TCRdb copy retains only in-frame clones and omits some. The table shows 80,000 to 95,000 clones, with approximately 94% occurring only once. In germline, CDR1 is LNHDA, CDR2 SQIVND (reference sequence). V was clipped by 10 bases and J by 6 bases, with 18 bases between them. The CDR3 runs 14 residues. General observations from the study: Some GvH clones appeared in ileal mucosa or blood before recipient bone marrow.

The rearrangement uses TRBV19 and TRBJ1-4; D might be TRBD1 (6 bases). Material: unstimulated CD8+ T cells sorted from spleen or lymph node cells, obtained before intestinal transplant. The sequence was obtained from a human donor who received an intestinal transplant. The CDR3 protein is CATKEGVSDEKLFF. In DNA, the CDR3 is TGTGCCACCAAAGAGGGGGTCTCCGATGAAAAACTGTTTTTT. Drawing the rest from reference TRBV19 and TRBJ1-4, the complete variable domain is DGGITQSPKYLFRKEGQNVTLSCEQNLNHDAMYWYRQDPGQGLRLIYYSQIVNDFQKGDIAEGYSVSREKKESFPLTVTSAQKNPTAFYLCATKEGVSDEKLFFGSGTQLSVL.